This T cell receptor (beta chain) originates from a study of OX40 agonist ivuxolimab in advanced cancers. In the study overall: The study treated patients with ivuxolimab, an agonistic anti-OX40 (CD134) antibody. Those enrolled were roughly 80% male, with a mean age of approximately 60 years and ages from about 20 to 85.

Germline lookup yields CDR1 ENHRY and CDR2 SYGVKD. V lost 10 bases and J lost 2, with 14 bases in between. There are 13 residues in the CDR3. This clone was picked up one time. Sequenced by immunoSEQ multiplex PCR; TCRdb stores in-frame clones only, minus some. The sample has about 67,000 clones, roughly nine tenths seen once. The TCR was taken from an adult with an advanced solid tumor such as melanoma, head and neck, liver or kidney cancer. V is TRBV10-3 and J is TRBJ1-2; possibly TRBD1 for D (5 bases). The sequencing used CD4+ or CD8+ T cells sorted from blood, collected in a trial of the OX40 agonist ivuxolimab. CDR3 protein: CATAETENYGYTF. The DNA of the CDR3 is TGTGCCACCGCCGAGACAGAGAACTATGGCTACACCTTC.